This T cell receptor beta chain was identified in a study of blood T cell repertoires in COVID-19. The wider study: T cells, B-cell-depleted T cells, or PBMCs supplied cDNA or gDNA.

V was trimmed by 2 bases and J by 7 bases, leaving 11 bases between them. The germline CDR1 and CDR2 sequences are MNHEY and SVGAGI. The CDR3 has 13 amino acids. TCRdb keeps only in-frame clones here, not all; method: immunoSEQ multiplex PCR. Of about 120,000 clones in the sample, about 83% were seen once. Sequencing was performed on peripheral blood. The rearrangement links TRBV6-5 to TRBJ1-2, with D hard to call. This clonotype was obtained from a man between 70 and 80 years old with acute or convalescent COVID-19. The CDR3 region is CASSYTGLFGYTF. CDR3 coding DNA: TGTGCCAGCAGTTACACCGGACTCTTTGGCTACACCTTC.